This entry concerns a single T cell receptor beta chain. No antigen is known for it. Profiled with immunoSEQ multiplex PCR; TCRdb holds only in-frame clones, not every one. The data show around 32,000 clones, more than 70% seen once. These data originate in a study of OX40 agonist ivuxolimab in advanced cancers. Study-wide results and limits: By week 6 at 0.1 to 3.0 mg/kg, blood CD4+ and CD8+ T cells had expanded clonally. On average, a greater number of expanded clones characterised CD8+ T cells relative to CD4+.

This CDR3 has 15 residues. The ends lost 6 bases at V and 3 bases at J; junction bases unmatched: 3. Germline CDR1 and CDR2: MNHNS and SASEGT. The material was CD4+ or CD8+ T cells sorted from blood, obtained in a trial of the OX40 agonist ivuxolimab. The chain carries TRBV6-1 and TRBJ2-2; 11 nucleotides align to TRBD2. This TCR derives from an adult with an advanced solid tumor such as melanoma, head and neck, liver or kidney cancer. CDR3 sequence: CASSLLAGDTGELFF. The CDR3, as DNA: TGTGCCAGCAGCTTACTAGCGGGGGACACCGGGGAGCTGTTTTTT.